This TCR beta chain is drawn from a study of Ad26.COV2.S vaccination and SARS-CoV-2 variants. The wider study: Intramuscularly, Ad26.COV2.S was given either once or twice, 56 days apart.

V was trimmed by 1 base and J by 4 bases, leaving 11 bases between them. This CDR3 region has 14 residues. Germline assignment: CDR1 SGHRS and CDR2 YFSETQ. The data were produced by immunoSEQ multiplex PCR, yet TCRdb's version contains in-frame clones alone and is incomplete. In the table there are roughly 460,000 clones, about nine tenths of which are singletons. Indicated treatment: some 19 received Ad26.COV2.S at low or high dose, single or two shots; roughly 5 received placebo; per-sample allocation not given. All samples were drawn on day 63, counting from the first vaccine or placebo injection.

The sample in question was peripheral blood, obtained in a trial of Ad26.COV2.S vaccine versus placebo. The chain joins TRBV5-1 to TRBJ1-1; D is perhaps TRBD1 (6 bases). This TCR was sampled from a person aged 18-60 years who received the Ad26.COV2.S COVID-19 vaccine or a placebo. The CDR3 nucleotides are TGCGCCAGCAGCTTGCTTCAGGGGCCCACTGAAGCTTTCTTT. Translated: CASSLLQGPTEAFF.